This is a list of T cell receptor beta chains from one sample in a study of cytomegalovirus exposure and HLA in healthy donors. Clones were sequenced by immunoSEQ multiplex PCR, and TCRdb holds only the in-frame ones, with some missing. The table shows about 150,000 clones, with approximately 82% occurring only once. Sequencing was done on a sample of PBMCs. The source is a man younger than 35 in good health and CMV-seropositive. Each CDR3 is given with its conserved first and last residue. The order of the fields is clone size, V gene, J gene, CDR3 length, D gene, CDR3 DNA, CDR3 protein. A D gene is named only where the DNA matches it firmly. Rows give clone size only sometimes, using once, few, many, or a class for an expanded clone.

abundance: few; v_gene: TRBV7-9; j_gene: TRBJ1-1; len: 13; d_gene: .; CDR3nt: TGTGCCAGCACCCCGGGAGCTTCTTGGGAAGCTTTCTTT; CDR3aa: CASTPGASWEAFF
abundance: .; v_gene: TRBV4-2; j_gene: TRBJ1-1; len: 13; d_gene: .; CDR3nt: TGTGCCAGCAGCCAAGATTCGGCAGGTAAAGCTTTCTTT; CDR3aa: CASSQDSAGKAFF
abundance: few; v_gene: TRBV11-2; j_gene: TRBJ2-1; len: 13; d_gene: .; CDR3nt: TGTGCCAGCAGGTGGAGTTCCTACAATGAGCAGTTCTTC; CDR3aa: CASRWSSYNEQFF
abundance: .; v_gene: TRBV20-1; j_gene: TRBJ1-2; len: 11; d_gene: .; CDR3nt: TGCAGCCATAGTCAAATCTATGGCTACACCTTC; CDR3aa: CSHSQIYGYTF
abundance: .; v_gene: TRBV7-9; j_gene: TRBJ1-4; len: 16; d_gene: .; CDR3nt: TGTGCCAGCAGCCCCTCCCCCCAGGGGTCGTTCGAAAAACTGTTTTTT; CDR3aa: CASSPSPQGSFEKLFF
abundance: .; v_gene: TRBV19; j_gene: TRBJ2-3; len: 17; d_gene: TRBD1; CDR3nt: TGTGCCAGTAGTATAGATAGGACAGGGGCGGCGACAGATACGCAGTATTTT; CDR3aa: CASSIDRTGAATDTQYF
abundance: .; v_gene: TRBV7-8; j_gene: TRBJ2-3; len: 15; d_gene: TRBD2; CDR3nt: TGCGCCGGGACTAGCGGGTTCATACAGGGAGATACGCAGTATTTT; CDR3aa: CAGTSGFIQGDTQYF
abundance: .; v_gene: TRBV9; j_gene: TRBJ2-3; len: 16; d_gene: TRBD2; CDR3nt: TGTGCCAGCAGTGCAGCGGCGGGAGGGCCGGCAGATACGCAGTATTTT; CDR3aa: CASSAAAGGPADTQYF
abundance: .; v_gene: TRBV2; j_gene: TRBJ2-1; len: 14; d_gene: TRBD2; CDR3nt: TGTGCCAGCGGATGGACTAGCGGTTACAATGAGCAGTTCTTC; CDR3aa: CASGWTSGYNEQFF
abundance: .; v_gene: TRBV7-8; j_gene: TRBJ1-4; len: 16; d_gene: TRBD1; CDR3nt: TGTGCCAGCAGCTTAGGAGACAGGGGGAAAAATGAAAAACTGTTTTTT; CDR3aa: CASSLGDRGKNEKLFF
abundance: .; v_gene: TRBV5-1; j_gene: TRBJ2-7; len: 17; d_gene: TRBD1; CDR3nt: TGCGCCAGCGGACGATACTCCTCGGGACAGGGGGGTTCCGAGCAGTACTTC; CDR3aa: CASGRYSSGQGGSEQYF
abundance: once; v_gene: TRBV27; j_gene: TRBJ2-1; len: 18; d_gene: TRBD1; CDR3nt: TGTGCCAGCAGAAAAAGGAATCCGGGACAGGGGGAAGGCTATGAGCAGTTCTTC; CDR3aa: CASRKRNPGQGEGYEQFF
abundance: .; v_gene: TRBV30; j_gene: TRBJ2-1; len: 12; d_gene: .; CDR3nt: TGTGCCATGGAGGCCTACTACAATGAGCAGTTCTTC; CDR3aa: CAMEAYYNEQFF
abundance: .; v_gene: TRBV6-1; j_gene: TRBJ2-7; len: 15; d_gene: TRBD2; CDR3nt: TGTGCCAGCAGTGTAGAACTAGCGGGACACTACGAGCAGTACTTC; CDR3aa: CASSVELAGHYEQYF
abundance: .; v_gene: TRBV7-2; j_gene: TRBJ2-5; len: 14; d_gene: .; CDR3nt: TGTGCCAGCAGCTTAGCCGCACTGGAAGAGACCCAGTACTTC; CDR3aa: CASSLAALEETQYF
abundance: .; v_gene: TRBV29-1; j_gene: TRBJ2-3; len: 16; d_gene: TRBD1; CDR3nt: TGCAGCCCACGGGTCGGACAGGGGGCTAGCACAGATACGCAGTATTTT; CDR3aa: CSPRVGQGASTDTQYF
abundance: .; v_gene: TRBV30; j_gene: TRBJ2-3; len: 13; d_gene: TRBD2; CDR3nt: TGTGCCTGGAGTGCTATGGGACTAGGCGCGCAGTATTTT; CDR3aa: CAWSAMGLGAQYF
abundance: .; v_gene: TRBV29-1; j_gene: TRBJ2-1; len: 14; d_gene: TRBD1; CDR3nt: TGCAGCGTTGACCGACAGGGCGGGCTGTTCGAGCAGTTCTTC; CDR3aa: CSVDRQGGLFEQFF
abundance: once; v_gene: TRBV4-2; j_gene: TRBJ2-1; len: 16; d_gene: TRBD2; CDR3nt: TGTGCCAGCAGCCAAGGGCCCCTGCGGGGGGACAATGAGCAGTTCTTC; CDR3aa: CASSQGPLRGDNEQFF
abundance: .; v_gene: TRBV9; j_gene: TRBJ1-1; len: 16; d_gene: .; CDR3nt: TGTGCCAGCAGCGGGCACGATGGGGGCCCCAGCACTGAAGCTTTCTTT; CDR3aa: CASSGHDGGPSTEAFF
abundance: .; v_gene: TRBV6-5; j_gene: TRBJ2-7; len: 14; d_gene: TRBD1; CDR3nt: TGTGCCAGCAGTTACTCGGGGACAGGGGCCGAGCAGTACTTC; CDR3aa: CASSYSGTGAEQYF
abundance: few; v_gene: TRBV30; j_gene: TRBJ1-2; len: 15; d_gene: .; CDR3nt: TGTGCCTGGAGAGACTGGGCCCAGGGGCCTTATGGCTACACCTTC; CDR3aa: CAWRDWAQGPYGYTF
abundance: .; v_gene: TRBV2; j_gene: TRBJ2-5; len: 13; d_gene: .; CDR3nt: TGTGCCAGCAGTTGGAGGGCCGGTGAGACCCAGTACTTC; CDR3aa: CASSWRAGETQYF
abundance: .; v_gene: TRBV5-1; j_gene: TRBJ1-5; len: 13; d_gene: .; CDR3nt: TGCGCCAGCAGCGGGAGGGGAGATCAGCCCCAGCATTTT; CDR3aa: CASSGRGDQPQHF
abundance: .; v_gene: TRBV7-8; j_gene: TRBJ2-6; len: 19; d_gene: TRBD2; CDR3nt: TGTGCCAGCAGCTTAGGCTACTTAGCGGGAGGGTCCGGGGCCAACGTCCTGACTTTC; CDR3aa: CASSLGYLAGGSGANVLTF
abundance: .; v_gene: TRBV29-1; j_gene: TRBJ2-5; len: 15; d_gene: TRBD2; CDR3nt: TGCAGCGTTGAGTCCGGACTAGCGGCCCGGGAGACCCAGTACTTC; CDR3aa: CSVESGLAARETQYF
abundance: .; v_gene: TRBV6-5; j_gene: TRBJ1-2; len: 14; d_gene: TRBD1; CDR3nt: TGTGCCACCTGGACAGGGAGAAACCTCCATGGCTACACCTTC; CDR3aa: CATWTGRNLHGYTF
abundance: .; v_gene: TRBV7-7; j_gene: TRBJ2-2; len: 13; d_gene: TRBD2; CDR3nt: TGTGCTAGCAGCTTAGCGGGAACCGGGGAACTGTTTTTT; CDR3aa: CASSLAGTGELFF
abundance: .; v_gene: TRBV11-2; j_gene: TRBJ2-1; len: 16; d_gene: TRBD2; CDR3nt: TGTGCCAGCAGCCTCACAGCGGGAGTGTCCTACAATGAGCAGTTCTTC; CDR3aa: CASSLTAGVSYNEQFF
abundance: few; v_gene: TRBV6-1; j_gene: TRBJ2-2; len: 15; d_gene: .; CDR3nt: TGTGCCAGCAGTGAAGACATTATGAACACCGGGGAGCTGTTTTTT; CDR3aa: CASSEDIMNTGELFF
abundance: .; v_gene: TRBV28; j_gene: TRBJ2-3; len: 18; d_gene: .; CDR3nt: TGTGCCAGCAGTTCACCCCATGGGACGGGGGGCGGGGTGGGTACGCAGTATTTT; CDR3aa: CASSSPHGTGGGVGTQYF
abundance: once; v_gene: TRBV19; j_gene: TRBJ1-5; len: 14; d_gene: .; CDR3nt: TGTGCCACCGCTCAGGGGTATAGCAATCAGCCCCAGCATTTT; CDR3aa: CATAQGYSNQPQHF
abundance: few; v_gene: TRBV25-1; j_gene: TRBJ1-1; len: 11; d_gene: .; CDR3nt: TGTGCCAGCTTGACGGGGACTGAAGCTTTCTTT; CDR3aa: CASLTGTEAFF
abundance: few; v_gene: TRBV5-5; j_gene: TRBJ2-1; len: 18; d_gene: .; CDR3nt: TGTGCCAGCAGCTTGCCCTATGGTACAGCAGTTATGGATCATGAGCAGTTCTTC; CDR3aa: CASSLPYGTAVMDHEQFF
abundance: .; v_gene: TRBV28; j_gene: TRBJ2-3; len: 14; d_gene: TRBD1; CDR3nt: TGTGCCAGCAGTTACTCGGGACAGCCAGATACGCAGTATTTT; CDR3aa: CASSYSGQPDTQYF
abundance: .; v_gene: TRBV5-6; j_gene: TRBJ2-7; len: 16; d_gene: TRBD2; CDR3nt: TGTGCCAGCAGCATCTGGGGCGGACTAGCAGCTGGGGAGCAGTACTTC; CDR3aa: CASSIWGGLAAGEQYF
abundance: once; v_gene: TRBV21-1; j_gene: TRBJ2-5; len: 17; d_gene: .; CDR3nt: TGTGCCAGCAGCAAAGGATTCCACAGGGTGAGAGGTGAGGCCCAGTACTTC; CDR3aa: CASSKGFHRVRGEAQYF
abundance: .; v_gene: TRBV30; j_gene: TRBJ1-1; len: 11; d_gene: .; CDR3nt: TGTGCCTGGAGAACGTACTTAGAAGCTTTCTTT; CDR3aa: CAWRTYLEAFF
abundance: .; v_gene: TRBV6-6; j_gene: TRBJ1-4; len: 16; d_gene: .; CDR3nt: TGTGCCAGCAGTTACTCGAGGCGCCTAGGGGATGAAAAACTGTTTTTT; CDR3aa: CASSYSRRLGDEKLFF
abundance: once; v_gene: TRBV6-1; j_gene: TRBJ1-1; len: 13; d_gene: .; CDR3nt: TGTGCCACCCGGACAAAATTAAACACTGAAGCTTTCTTT; CDR3aa: CATRTKLNTEAFF
abundance: few; v_gene: TRBV2; j_gene: TRBJ1-1; len: 13; d_gene: .; CDR3nt: TGTGCCAGCAGTGTCGGAAGGGACTATGAAGCTTTCTTT; CDR3aa: CASSVGRDYEAFF
abundance: few; v_gene: TRBV5-1; j_gene: TRBJ2-1; len: 15; d_gene: TRBD2; CDR3nt: TGCGCCAGCAGCTCTCTAGCGGGAGGAGGAAATGAGCAGTTCTTC; CDR3aa: CASSSLAGGGNEQFF
abundance: .; v_gene: TRBV5-4; j_gene: TRBJ2-7; len: 12; d_gene: .; CDR3nt: TGTGCCAGCAGCTCCGACGGGAACGAGCAGTACTTC; CDR3aa: CASSSDGNEQYF
abundance: .; v_gene: TRBV15; j_gene: TRBJ2-1; len: 16; d_gene: .; CDR3nt: TGTGCCACCAGCGACGGACTTATTTCCTCCTACAATGAGCAGTTCTTC; CDR3aa: CATSDGLISSYNEQFF
abundance: few; v_gene: TRBV27; j_gene: TRBJ1-1; len: 13; d_gene: .; CDR3nt: TGTGCCAGCAGTTACGCGGTGAACACTGAAGCTTTCTTT; CDR3aa: CASSYAVNTEAFF
abundance: .; v_gene: TRBV4-1; j_gene: TRBJ1-5; len: 15; d_gene: .; CDR3nt: TGCGCCAGCAGCGAAGCGGACAGCAGCAATCAGCCCCAGCATTTT; CDR3aa: CASSEADSSNQPQHF
abundance: few; v_gene: TRBV9; j_gene: TRBJ1-2; len: 15; d_gene: TRBD1; CDR3nt: TGTGCCAGCAGCGTAGATGTTTGGACAGGGAATGGCTACACCTTC; CDR3aa: CASSVDVWTGNGYTF
abundance: .; v_gene: TRBV27; j_gene: TRBJ1-2; len: 15; d_gene: TRBD1; CDR3nt: TGTGCCAGCAGTCCGCGACAGGGGAGAAGCTATGGCTACACCTTC; CDR3aa: CASSPRQGRSYGYTF
abundance: .; v_gene: TRBV11-1; j_gene: TRBJ1-1; len: 14; d_gene: .; CDR3nt: TGTGCCAGCAGCCAATCACTGGTGAACACTGAAGCTTTCTTT; CDR3aa: CASSQSLVNTEAFF
abundance: .; v_gene: TRBV5-4; j_gene: TRBJ2-5; len: 14; d_gene: .; CDR3nt: TGTGCCAGCAGCTTGGGGGGGCAAGGGGAGACCCAGTACTTC; CDR3aa: CASSLGGQGETQYF
abundance: .; v_gene: TRBV6-5; j_gene: TRBJ2-7; len: 16; d_gene: TRBD2; CDR3nt: TGTGCCAGCAGTTACTCGACGGCTAGCGGGTCCTACGAGCAGTACTTC; CDR3aa: CASSYSTASGSYEQYF
abundance: .; v_gene: TRBV27; j_gene: TRBJ1-1; len: 14; d_gene: .; CDR3nt: TGTGCCAGCAGTTTATCAAGCAGGGGCACTGAAGCTTTCTTT; CDR3aa: CASSLSSRGTEAFF
abundance: .; v_gene: TRBV5-1; j_gene: TRBJ2-7; len: 15; d_gene: TRBD2; CDR3nt: TGCGCCAGCAGCCGGACTAGCGGGCTATTATACGAGCAGTACTTC; CDR3aa: CASSRTSGLLYEQYF
abundance: few; v_gene: TRBV6-5; j_gene: TRBJ1-1; len: 13; d_gene: TRBD1; CDR3nt: TGTGCCAGCAGTTACGGACAGGGAGCTGAAGCTTTCTTT; CDR3aa: CASSYGQGAEAFF
abundance: .; v_gene: TRBV5-1; j_gene: TRBJ2-3; len: 15; d_gene: .; CDR3nt: TGCGCCAGCAGCGTGATGGAGGGTGGCACAGATACGCAGTATTTT; CDR3aa: CASSVMEGGTDTQYF
abundance: .; v_gene: TRBV15; j_gene: TRBJ2-6; len: 17; d_gene: .; CDR3nt: TGTGCCACCAGCAGAGAATGGGCGACCTCTGGGGCCAACGTCCTGACTTTC; CDR3aa: CATSREWATSGANVLTF